Reported below is one T cell receptor (beta chain). The sample originates from a study of shared clonotypes between healthy human individuals. Per germline, CDR1 SEHNR and CDR2 FQNEAQ (reference sequence). Unmatched junction bases numbered 9, after V lost 5 bases and J lost 8 bases. The CDR3 runs to 14 residues. Repertoires were generated with immunoSEQ multiplex PCR, while TCRdb's copy carries only in-frame clones and drops some. The table lists around 2.3 million clones, about 94% of them singletons, with roughly 0.13% in the top ten. Material for sequencing was naive CD4+ T cells sorted from blood. Noted subset: CD45RA+ positively selected. This sequence originates from a man aged 18 to 30 in good health. The chain recombines TRBV7-9 with TRBJ2-1, with 7 nucleotides matching TRBD1. The CDR3 sequence: CASSPDRVRDEQFF. The CDR3, as DNA: TGTGCCAGCAGCCCCGACAGGGTGAGGGATGAGCAGTTCTTC.